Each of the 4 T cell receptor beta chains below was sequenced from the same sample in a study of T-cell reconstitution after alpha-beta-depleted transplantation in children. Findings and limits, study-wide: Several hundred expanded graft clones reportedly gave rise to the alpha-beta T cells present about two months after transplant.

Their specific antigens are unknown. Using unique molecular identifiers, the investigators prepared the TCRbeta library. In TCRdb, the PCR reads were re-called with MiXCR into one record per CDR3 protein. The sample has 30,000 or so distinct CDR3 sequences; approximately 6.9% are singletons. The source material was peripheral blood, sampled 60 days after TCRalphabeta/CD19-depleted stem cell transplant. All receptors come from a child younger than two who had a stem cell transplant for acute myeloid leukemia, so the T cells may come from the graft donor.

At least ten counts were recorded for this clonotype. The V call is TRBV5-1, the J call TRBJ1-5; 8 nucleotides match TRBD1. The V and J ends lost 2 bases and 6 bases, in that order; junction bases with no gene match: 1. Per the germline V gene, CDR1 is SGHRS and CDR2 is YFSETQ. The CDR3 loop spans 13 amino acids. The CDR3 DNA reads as TGCGCCAGCAGCTTAGGGACAGGTCAGCCCCAGCATTTT. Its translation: CASSLGTGQPQHF. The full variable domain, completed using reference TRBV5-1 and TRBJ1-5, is KAGVTQTPRYLIKTRGQQVTLSCSPISGHRSVSWYQQTPGQGLQFLFEYFSETQRNKGNFPGRFSGRQFSNSRSEMNVSTLELGDSALYLCASSLGTGQPQHFGDGTRLSIL.

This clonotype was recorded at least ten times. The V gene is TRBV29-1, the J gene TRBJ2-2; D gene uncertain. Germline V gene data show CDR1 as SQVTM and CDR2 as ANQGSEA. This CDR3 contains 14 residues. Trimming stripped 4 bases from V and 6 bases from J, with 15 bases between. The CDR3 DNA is TGCAGCGTTGCGACCGGAAGAATGGCCGGGGAGCTGTTTTTT. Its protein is CSVATGRMAGELFF.

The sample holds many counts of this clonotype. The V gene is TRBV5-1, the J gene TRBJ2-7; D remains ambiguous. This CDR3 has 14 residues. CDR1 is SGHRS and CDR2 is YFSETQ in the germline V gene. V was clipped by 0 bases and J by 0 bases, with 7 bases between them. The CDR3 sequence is CASSLVPVSYEQYF. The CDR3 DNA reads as TGCGCCAGCAGCTTGGTCCCGGTCTCCTACGAGCAGTACTTC.

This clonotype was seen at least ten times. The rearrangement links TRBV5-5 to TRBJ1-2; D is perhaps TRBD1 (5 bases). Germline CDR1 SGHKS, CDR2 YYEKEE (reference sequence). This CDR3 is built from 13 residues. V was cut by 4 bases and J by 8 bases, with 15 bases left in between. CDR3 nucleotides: TGTGCCAGCAGCCGGACCGGGGCTCCCGGCTACACCTTC. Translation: CASSRTGAPGYTF.